The T cell receptor (beta chain) described here comes from a study of Ad26.COV2.S vaccination and SARS-CoV-2 variants (dated by TCRdb to the early 2020s). With respect to the entire study: Vaccine-arm donors were drawn from COV1001, a multicentre, randomized, double-blind, placebo-controlled phase I-IIa trial of Ad26.COV2.S in healthy adults. TCRbeta repertoire sequencing was used to assess the specificity and breadth of SARS-CoV-2-reactive T cell receptors after Ad26.COV2.S vaccination. Trial participants were randomized into five groups of five: low-dose or high-dose Ad26.COV2.S given once or twice, or placebo on both occasions. Ad26.COV2.S was administered intramuscularly at a dose of 5x10^10 or 1x10^11 viral particles, either as one shot or as two shots given 56 days apart. A total of around 32 samples were included in the TCR-sequenced set, comprising around 19 Ad26.COV2.S vaccine recipients, 5 placebo recipients and 8 SARS-CoV-2 convalescent individuals. Investigators did not know the trial group allocation while performing experiments and assessing outcomes. Paper-wide results and their limitations: After vaccination, spike-specific CD8+ and CD4+ T cell responses were reported to show substantial breadth. The study lacked the statistical power to compare responses across vaccine doses or regimens. The authors noted that the TCR breadth and depth analyses may have underestimated total T cell responses. Ad26.COV2.S recipients had higher spike-specific TCR breadth than placebo recipients (P = 0.0014). Comparable non-spike TCR breadth was observed between vaccine and placebo recipients, consistent with only spike being contained in the vaccine.

TCRbeta CDR3 regions were sequenced with the immunoSEQ Assay. After extraction, genomic DNA underwent amplification by bias-controlled multiplex PCR, followed by high-throughput sequencing. As for the authors' bioinformatics: To quantify the absolute abundance of each unique TCRbeta CDR3 region, sequences were collapsed and filtered. Usable DNA was measured by amplifying reference genes present in all nucleated cells, and TCRbeta template counts were normalized to that usable DNA to estimate T cell fraction. Repertoire TCRs were annotated as SARS-CoV-2-specific when V gene, CDR3 amino acid sequence and J gene were exactly matched to a known reactive TCR set. The reference SARS-CoV-2 TCR set was derived from MIRA and filtered for enrichment in COVID-19-positive ImmuneCODE repertoires, a step that removed public or cross-reactive TCRs. Using the MIRA antigens, annotated TCRs were further analysed by specific ORF or by position within an ORF. Depth was the summed frequency of annotated unique rearrangements, while breadth was defined as annotated unique rearrangements over total unique productive rearrangements. Two-sided Wilcoxon rank-sum tests were used to compare TCR breadth between groups. Entries here come from immuneACCESS through TCRdb and include only in-frame sequences with V and J called. Some clones fail to appear in such tables; in the studies checked, an unresolved V gene covers under half of the shortfall, and the cause of the remainder is unknown. V and J calls and clone size are given by that table; D and trimming were obtained from the DNA. This sample gives 500,000 or so clones in total; nearly 90% of them show up just once. The ten largest clones capture roughly 2.5% of the sample.

Concerning this clone itself: Its antigen target is currently unknown. No base quality information exists; no much larger clone differs at one position.

Trimming at the junction amounts to 3 bases on V and 9 bases on J, and the germline ends lie 21 bases apart. Including the terminal cysteine and phenylalanine, the CDR3 comprises 15 residues. Just CDR3 DNA is preserved here, 45 bases in frame from base 1. The CDR1 and CDR2 encoded by the germline V gene are KGHSH and LQKENI. The treatment or condition label on this specimen signifies: 15 to 20 received Ad26.COV2.S at low or high dose, single or two shots; five or six received placebo; per-sample allocation not given. Repertoires of vaccine and placebo recipients were sequenced from samples taken on day 63 after the first injection. In Cohort 1b, roughly 25 adults aged 18-55 years were enrolled at a single site in Boston, USA, between 29 July and 7 August 2020. Ad26.COV2.S was a replication-incompetent adenovirus type 26 vector expressing a prefusion-stabilized SARS-CoV-2 spike protein from the original Wuhan strain.

The sequence is built from TRBV18 and TRBJ2-7; confidence is insufficient to name the D gene. Sequencing was performed on peripheral blood, taken in a trial of Ad26.COV2.S vaccine versus placebo. The source is a person aged 18-60 years who received the Ad26.COV2.S COVID-19 vaccine or a placebo. The nucleotide sequence is given as TGTGCCAGCTCACCCGTGCTTCGACTTGGGTCTGGGCAGTACTTC. Translated, this gives CASSPVLRLGSGQYF.